The text below deals with one T cell receptor beta chain. The data were taken from a study of shared clonotypes between healthy human individuals. Germline V CDR1 and CDR2: SGDLS, YYNGEE. There are 11 residues in the CDR3. V was trimmed by 4 bases and J by 8 bases, leaving 9 bases between them. Naive CD8 populations comprised CD45RO-negative cells positively selected for CCR7, excluding terminally differentiated effector memory CD45RA+ cells. TCRdb's copy holds only in-frame clones and misses some; the assay was immunoSEQ multiplex PCR. This sample carries hundreds of thousands of clones, 85% to 95% of them seen once, and the ten largest clones take approximately 0.11%.

This sequence originates from a woman in her twenties or thirties in good health. The chain has TRBV9 and TRBJ1-2; D is uncertain. Sequenced sample: naive CD8+ T cells sorted from blood. CDR3 amino acids: CASSPVRGYTF. The CDR3 nucleotides read TGTGCCAGCAGCCCGGTGAGGGGCTACACCTTC.